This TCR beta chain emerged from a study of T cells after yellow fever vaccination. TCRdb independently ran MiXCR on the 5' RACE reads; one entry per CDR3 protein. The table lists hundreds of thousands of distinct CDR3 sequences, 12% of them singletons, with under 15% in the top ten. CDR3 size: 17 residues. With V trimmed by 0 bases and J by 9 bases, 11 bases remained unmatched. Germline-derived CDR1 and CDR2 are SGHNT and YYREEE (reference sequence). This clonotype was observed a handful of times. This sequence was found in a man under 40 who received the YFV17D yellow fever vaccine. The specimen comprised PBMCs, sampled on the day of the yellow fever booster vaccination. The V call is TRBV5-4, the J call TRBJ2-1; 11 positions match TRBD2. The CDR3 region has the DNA TGTGCCAGCAGCTTGGGCCTTACTAGCGGGAGAGGCGGTGAGCAGTTCTTC. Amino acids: CASSLGLTSGRGGEQFF. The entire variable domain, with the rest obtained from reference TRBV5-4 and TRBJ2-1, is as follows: ETGVTQSPTHLIKTRGQQVTLRCSSQSGHNTVSWYQQALGQGPQFIFQYYREEENGRGNFPPRFSGLQFPNYSSELNVNALELDDSALYLCASSLGLTSGRGGEQFFGPGTRLTVL.